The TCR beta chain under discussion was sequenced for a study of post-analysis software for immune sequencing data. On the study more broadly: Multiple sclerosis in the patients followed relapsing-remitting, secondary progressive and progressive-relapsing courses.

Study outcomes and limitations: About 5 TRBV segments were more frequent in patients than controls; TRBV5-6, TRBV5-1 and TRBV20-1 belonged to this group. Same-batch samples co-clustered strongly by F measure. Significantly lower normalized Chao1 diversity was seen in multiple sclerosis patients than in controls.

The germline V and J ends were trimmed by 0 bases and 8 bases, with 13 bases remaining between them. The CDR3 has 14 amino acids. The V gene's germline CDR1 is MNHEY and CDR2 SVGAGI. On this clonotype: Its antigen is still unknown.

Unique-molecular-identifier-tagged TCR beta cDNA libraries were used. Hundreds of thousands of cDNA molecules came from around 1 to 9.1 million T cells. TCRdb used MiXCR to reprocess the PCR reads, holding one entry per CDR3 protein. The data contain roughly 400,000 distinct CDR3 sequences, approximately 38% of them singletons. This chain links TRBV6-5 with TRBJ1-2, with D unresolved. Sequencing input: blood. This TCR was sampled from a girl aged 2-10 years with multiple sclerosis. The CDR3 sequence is CASSYSSEGGGYTF. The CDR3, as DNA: TGTGCCAGCAGTTACTCGTCGGAGGGTGGAGGCTACACCTTC.